In its sample, the clone carrying this T cell receptor (beta chain) was seen many times. Its specificity is not known. The data originate from a study of T-cell reconstitution after alpha-beta-depleted transplantation in children. V lost 1 base and J lost 3, with 7 bases in between. Germline V gene data show CDR1 as SGDLS and CDR2 as YYNGEE. This CDR3 has 13 residues. Study results and limitations: Reportedly, only several hundred clones from non-depleted graft cells drove alpha-beta T-cell counts at about two months.

Unique molecular identifiers were used to barcode this TCRbeta library. TCRdb reprocessed the PCR reads with MiXCR, giving one entry per CDR3 protein. The table has 900,000 or so distinct CDR3 sequences, roughly 15% seen once. The specimen was PBMCs, mostly from graft donor cells, collected 360 days after TCRalphabeta/CD19-depleted stem cell transplant. This chain connects TRBV9 to TRBJ1-1; D not certain. The receptor was derived from a male patient aged 10 to 17 who had a stem cell transplant for acute lymphoblastic leukemia, so the T cells may come from the graft donor. Here the CDR3 DNA reads TGTGCCAGCAGCGTAAACAGATACACTGAAGCTTTCTTT. Protein: CASSVNRYTEAFF.